The 16 T cell receptor beta chains presented below share a single source sample, sequenced in a study of blood T cell repertoires in COVID-19. Profiled with immunoSEQ multiplex PCR; TCRdb holds only in-frame clones, not every one. This repertoire shows 150,000 to 200,000 clones, about 84% found once; its top ten account for approximately 6%. Sequencing was done on a sample of PBMCs or T cells enriched from blood (not recorded which). These receptors were taken from a middle-aged man who had recovered from COVID-19.

The gene calls are TRBV5-1 and TRBJ1-5; D is possibly TRBD1 (5 bases). Germline V CDR1 and CDR2: SGHRS, YFSETQ. Trimming took 4 bases from V and 7 from J, leaving 18 bases between them. The CDR3 loop spans 15 amino acids. The CDR3 nucleotides read TGCGCCAGCAGCCCGGAGGGGAGGGACGGGCAGCCCCAGCATTTT. It specifies CASSPEGRDGQPQHF.

This chain links TRBV25-1 with TRBJ2-5; tentative D call: TRBD2 (6 bases). Trimming pared 3 bases from V and 4 bases from J, leaving 18 bases between. This CDR3 region has 16 residues. The V gene's germline CDR1 is MGHDK and CDR2 SYGVNS. CDR3 region: CASSDLLGGRGETQYF. CDR3 nucleotides: TGTGCCAGCAGTGATCTACTCGGGGGAAGGGGAGAGACCCAGTACTTC.

The chain has TRBV10-2 and TRBJ2-2; 10 bases agree with TRBD2. Germline V gives CDR1 WSHSY, CDR2 SAAADI. V lost 4 bases and J lost 1; bases outside the gene matches: 3. This CDR3 region has 16 residues. The DNA for the CDR3 is TGCGCCAGCAGTGCTCCTAGCGGGGGGAACACCGGGGAGCTGTTTTTT. Translation: CASSAPSGGNTGELFF.

The chain couples TRBV2 to TRBJ2-6, with 9 positions matching TRBD1. The CDR3 spans 19 residues. Trimming removed 4 bases from V and 0 bases from J; junction bases left unmatched: 10. CDR1 SNHLY and CDR2 FYNNEI come from the germline V gene. The CDR3 spells CASSVTYSGQGSGANVLTF. The CDR3 DNA sequence: TGTGCCAGCAGTGTTACCTATTCGGGACAGGGCTCTGGGGCCAACGTCCTGACTTTC.

The rearrangement uses TRBV5-4 and TRBJ2-5; tentatively, D is TRBD1 (7 bases). This CDR3 region has 14 residues. V dropped 4 bases and J dropped 2 bases, with 12 bases sitting between them. Germline CDR1 SGHNT, CDR2 YYREEE (reference sequence). As DNA, the CDR3 is TGTGCCAGCAGCACCCAGGGGGGTCAAGAGACCCAGTACTTC. Translated, it gives CASSTQGGQETQYF.

The chain is built from TRBV12-3 or TRBV12-4 and TRBJ2-3; D remains ambiguous. Trimming took off 3 bases at V and 4 bases at J, with 5 bases between the two ends. This CDR3 is built from 12 residues. CDR3 DNA: TGTGCCAGCAGTTTCTTCGCAGATACGCAGTATTTT. Its translation: CASSFFADTQYF.

The rearrangement uses TRBV4-1 and TRBJ1-5, with D hard to call. V gave up 1 base and J gave up 7 bases, with 8 bases separating them. The CDR3 loop spans 13 amino acids. The germline CDR1 and CDR2 sequences are MGHRA and YSYEKL. The chain's CDR3 is CASSQVSSQPQHF. The CDR3 DNA reads as TGCGCCAGCAGCCAAGTTTCGTCCCAGCCCCAGCATTTT.

The J gene is TRBJ2-7, the V gene TRBV2; tentative D call: TRBD1 (6 bases). Trimming took 6 bases from V and 3 from J, leaving 15 bases between them. Germline loops: CDR1 SNHLY, CDR2 FYNNEI. The CDR3 runs to 14 residues. CDR3 coding DNA: TGTGCCAGCAGCTCACAGGGCGATTTCTACGAGCAGTACTTC. This sequence encodes CASSSQGDFYEQYF.

This clone has just one count. The rearrangement uses TRBV5-4 and TRBJ2-7; 15 bases are a match to TRBD2. Germline assignment: CDR1 SGHNT and CDR2 YYREEE (reference sequence). Trimming took 5 bases from V and 7 from J; bases not matched to a gene: 13. This CDR3 comprises 17 residues. The CDR3 protein is CASSAGTSGGPASEQYF. As DNA, the CDR3 is TGTGCCAGCAGTGCCGGGACTAGCGGGGGGCCGGCGTCAGAGCAGTACTTC.

The V call is TRBV2, the J call TRBJ1-1; maybe TRBD1 (6 bases). With 6 bases removed from V and 2 bases from J, the gap between germline ends came to 13 bases. The CDR3 has 14 residues. The germline CDR1 and CDR2 sequences are SNHLY and FYNNEI. The CDR3 DNA reads as TGTGCCAGCAGGGGCAGGGGTGGAAACACTGAAGCTTTCTTT. Translating gives CASRGRGGNTEAFF.

This rearrangement joins TRBV5-1 to TRBJ2-3; no clear D. This CDR3 has 11 residues. Germline V gives CDR1 SGHRS, CDR2 YFSETQ. V lost 7 bases, J lost 8 bases, and 11 bases lay in between. CDR3 sequence reads: CASRGGGTQYF. The CDR3 nucleotides read TGCGCCAGCCGAGGTGGCGGTACGCAGTATTTT.

The genes are TRBV7-3 and TRBJ2-1, with a tentative D call TRBD2 (5 bases). CDR1 SGHTA and CDR2 FQGTGA come from the germline V gene. This CDR3 is built from 16 residues. V was clipped by 3 bases and J by 4 bases, with 16 bases between them. The CDR3 DNA sequence: TGTGCCAGCAGCTTGGCGGGCCCCTTTAATTACAATGAGCAGTTCTTC. This sequence encodes CASSLAGPFNYNEQFF.

The CDR3 protein is CASNAGSAVTDTQYF. The CDR3 region has the DNA TGTGCCAGCAATGCAGGGTCAGCAGTGACAGATACGCAGTATTTT. The chain links TRBV9 to TRBJ2-3; a weak D match, TRBD1 (5 bases). Germline lookup yields CDR1 SGDLS and CDR2 YYNGEE. Trimming stripped 6 bases from V and 3 bases from J, with 17 bases between. The CDR3 extends over 15 amino acids. The variable domain in full, with the rest retrieved from reference TRBV9 and TRBJ2-3, is DSGVTQTPKHLITATGQRVTLRCSPRSGDLSVYWYQQSLDQGLQFLIQYYNGEERAKGNILERFSAQQFPDLHSELNLSSLELGDSALYFCASNAGSAVTDTQYFGPGTRLTVL.

This rearrangement joins TRBV18 to TRBJ1-1; no clear D. Trimming shortened V by 3 bases and J by 1 base, and 6 bases separated the two germline ends. CDR3 length: 13 amino acids. CDR1 and CDR2 from the germline V gene are KGHSH and LQKENI. The chain's CDR3 is CASSPLKNTEAFF. Written as DNA, the CDR3 is TGTGCCAGCTCACCCCTTAAGAACACTGAAGCTTTCTTT. The whole variable domain, filled in from reference TRBV18 and TRBJ1-1, reads NAGVMQNPRHLVRRRGQEARLRCSPMKGHSHVYWYRQLPEEGLKFMVYLQKENIIDESGMPKERFSAEFPKEGPSILRIQQVVRGDSAAYFCASSPLKNTEAFFGQGTRLTVV.

Turning to this clone: The same CDR3 is also encoded by other DNA sequences in this sample. The gene calls are TRBV9 and TRBJ2-3, with 8 nucleotides matching TRBD1. V dropped 0 bases and J dropped 0; count of bases not matched to a gene: 3. Germline V lookup: CDR1 SGDLS, CDR2 YYNGEE. This CDR3 has 16 amino acids. The CDR3 DNA reads as TGTGCCAGCAGCGTAGAAACAGGGGGGAGCACAGATACGCAGTATTTT. It specifies CASSVETGGSTDTQYF.

In nucleotides, the CDR3 is TGCAGTGCTAGTAAAGACAGGGGAAACACTGAAGCTTTCTTT. Translation: CSASKDRGNTEAFF. The chain has TRBV20-1 and TRBJ1-1; 8 bases agree with TRBD1. Germline lookup yields CDR1 DFQATT and CDR2 SNEGSKA (reference sequence). Germline trimming cut 3 bases from V and 2 bases from J; bases unmatched to any gene: 5. This CDR3 region has 14 residues.